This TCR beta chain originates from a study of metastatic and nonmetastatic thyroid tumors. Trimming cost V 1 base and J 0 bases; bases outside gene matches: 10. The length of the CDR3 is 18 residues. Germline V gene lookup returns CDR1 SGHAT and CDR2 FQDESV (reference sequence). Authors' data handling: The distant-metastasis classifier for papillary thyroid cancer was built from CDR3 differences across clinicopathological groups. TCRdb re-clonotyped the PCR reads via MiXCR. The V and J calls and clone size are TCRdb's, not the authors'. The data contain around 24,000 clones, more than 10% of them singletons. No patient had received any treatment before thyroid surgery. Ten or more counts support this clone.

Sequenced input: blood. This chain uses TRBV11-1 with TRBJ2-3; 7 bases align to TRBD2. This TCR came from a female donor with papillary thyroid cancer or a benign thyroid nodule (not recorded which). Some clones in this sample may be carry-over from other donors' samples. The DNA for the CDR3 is TGTGCCAGCAGCTTAGGGCTAGCGGCTTACTCTAGCACAGATACGCAGTATTTT. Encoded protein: CASSLGLAAYSSTDTQYF.